Given below is one T cell receptor (beta chain) in context. Its target is not known. CDR1 and CDR2 from the germline V gene are MNHEY and SVGAGI. V was cut by 0 bases and J by 8 bases, with 14 bases left in between. The CDR3 covers 15 residues. Each of the CD4+ naive, central memory, regulatory and stem cell-like memory populations was sorted via CD45RO/CCR7/CD25/CD127/CD95/CD27. Purity above 95% was achieved in all sorted populations. This specimen comes from a study of beta chain features in type 1 diabetes. Broader study findings: More deletions and fewer insertions at VDJ junctions were found in patients with type 1 diabetes.

Expressed TCRB transcripts were sequenced because the entire RNA isolate underwent reverse transcription. Regulatory, naive and central memory T cell samples averaged roughly 3.5 million reads. Sequencing used immunoSEQ multiplex PCR; TCRdb keeps in-frame clones, though not all of them. This sample has some 900,000 clones; about a sixth occur once, and the top ten carry 0.02% to 0.03%. The J gene is TRBJ2-1, the V gene TRBV6-5, with D tentatively TRBD1 (6 bases). The source is a woman aged 18-30 years in good health. Sequences were obtained from naive CD4+ T cells from blood. The CDR3 is CASSYSRGSGHEQFF. In DNA, the CDR3 is TGTGCCAGCAGTTACTCGAGGGGGTCTGGCCATGAGCAGTTCTTC.